A single sample gave rise to the 10 T cell receptor beta chains below, sequenced in a study of T cells in Graves' hyperthyroidism and ophthalmopathy (dated by TCRdb to the late 2010s). Library construction relied on multiplex PCR. The instrument given in TCRdb is Illumina HiSeq 2000. The TCR beta CDR3 regions were amplified from RNA transcripts. The first round of RT-PCR for the TCR CDR3 was performed with the HTBI primer set and the Qiagen OneStep RT-PCR kit. In-frame beta chains were kept once TCRdb had trimmed the public reads at Q25 with fastp and called clones with MiXCR. Rows with one shared CDR3 protein collapse into an entry with the most common genes and DNA. This sample gives hundreds of thousands of distinct CDR3 sequences in total; approximately 13% of them show up just once. About 22% of the sample is in the top ten clones. The specimen was blood. All receptors come from a woman in her 30s with Graves' hyperthyroidism.

This clonotype appeared many times. V is TRBV2 and J is TRBJ2-5; no clear D gene. The V gene's germline CDR1 is SNHLY and CDR2 FYNNEI. CDR3 length: 13 residues. Trimming shortened V by 4 bases and J by 4 bases, and 10 bases separated the two germline ends. CDR3 sequence (DNA): TGTGCCAGCAGTGGAGGATGGCGAGAGACCCAGTACTTC. It yields the protein CASSGGWRETQYF.

The chain links TRBV29-1 to TRBJ1-2, with 7 bases fitting TRBD1. The ends lost 6 bases at V and 2 bases at J; junction bases unmatched: 9. This CDR3 region has 14 residues. The germline CDR1 and CDR2 sequences are SQVTM and ANQGSEA. This CDR3 is CSVAQGGTNYGYTF. The CDR3, as DNA: TGCAGCGTAGCGCAGGGGGGGACCAACTATGGCTACACCTTC.

There are a few counts of this clonotype. The gene calls are TRBV14 and TRBJ1-2, with TRBD1 as a possible D gene (5 bases). The CDR3 consists of 13 residues. The V end lost 0 bases, the J end lost 5 bases, and 7 bases lay between the germline ends. Germline CDR1 SGHDN, CDR2 FVKESK. The CDR3, as DNA: TGTGCCAGCAGCCAAGATCGACAGTATGGCTACACCTTC. Translating it yields CASSQDRQYGYTF.

V is TRBV25-1 and J is TRBJ2-1, with a weak D call TRBD2 (6 bases). There are 14 residues in the CDR3. Germline CDR1 MGHDK, CDR2 SYGVNS. V lost 2 bases and J lost 5, with 10 bases in between. CDR3 loop: CASSEPGTHNEQFF. In DNA, the CDR3 is TGTGCCAGCAGTGAACCCGGGACTCACAATGAGCAGTTCTTC. Full variable domain (remainder filled in from reference TRBV25-1 and TRBJ2-1): EADIYQTPRYLVIGTGKKITLECSQTMGHDKMYWYQQDPGMELHLIHYSYGVNSTEKGDLSSESTVSRIRTEHFPLTLESARPSHTSQYLCASSEPGTHNEQFFGPGTRLTVL.

This clonotype was counted at least ten times. The chain links TRBV28 to TRBJ2-5; D is undetermined. The germline V gene encodes CDR1 MDHEN and CDR2 SYDVKM. The CDR3 length is 13 residues. The V gene lost 5 bases and the J gene lost 5 bases, with 12 bases spanning the gap. In DNA form, the CDR3 reads TGTGCCAGCAGTCTCCGGACCCCGGAGACCCAGTACTTC. The encoded protein is CASSLRTPETQYF.

The chain employs TRBV29-1 and TRBJ2-3; the match to TRBD2 covers 7 bases. CDR1 is SQVTM and CDR2 is ANQGSEA in the germline V gene. With 6 bases clipped from V and 2 bases from J, the junction kept 5 bases outside the gene matches. The CDR3 sequence is 13 residues long. The chain's CDR3 is CSVFSGITDTQYF. CDR3 sequence (DNA): TGCAGCGTGTTCAGCGGGATCACAGATACGCAGTATTTT.

This clonotype has a count of ten or more. J is TRBJ2-1 and V is TRBV6-2 or TRBV6-3, with 14 bases fitting TRBD2. The germline V gene has CDR1 MNHEY and CDR2 SVGEGT. Trimming removed 4 bases from V and 4 bases from J; junction bases left unmatched: 3. The CDR3 consists of 16 residues. The CDR3 loop is CASSSWTSGGYNEQFF. The CDR3 DNA follows: TGTGCCAGCAGTTCCTGGACTAGCGGGGGGTACAATGAGCAGTTCTTC.

This clonotype was recorded a few times. The genes are TRBV18 and TRBJ1-1, with a possible D match to TRBD1 (6 bases). CDR3 length: 13 amino acids. Trimming pared 3 bases from V and 6 bases from J, leaving 11 bases between. The V gene's germline CDR1 is KGHSH and CDR2 LQKENI. The CDR3 here is CASSPTGTAEAFF. The CDR3 bases are TGTGCCAGCTCACCGACAGGAACGGCTGAAGCTTTCTTT.

This clonotype showed up many times. The chain couples TRBV20-1 to TRBJ2-6; no reliable D call. CDR1 and CDR2 (germline): DFQATT, SNEGSKA (reference sequence). The CDR3 has 13 residues. Trimming took off 1 base at V and 5 bases at J, with 6 bases between the two ends. CDR3 amino acids: CSARGGRANVLTF. The CDR3 nucleotides read TGCAGTGCTAGAGGGGGTCGGGCCAACGTCCTGACTTTC.

This clonotype was seen at least ten times. The chain has TRBV9 and TRBJ2-7, with D possibly TRBD2 on 6 matching bases. Per the germline V gene, CDR1 is SGDLS and CDR2 is YYNGEE. This CDR3 spans 15 amino acids. The ends were cut back, 4 bases at V and 3 bases at J, with 17 bases in the middle. The CDR3 sequence is CASSSTGTWGYEQYF. The CDR3 DNA follows: TGTGCCAGCAGCTCTACCGGGACTTGGGGCTACGAGCAGTACTTC.